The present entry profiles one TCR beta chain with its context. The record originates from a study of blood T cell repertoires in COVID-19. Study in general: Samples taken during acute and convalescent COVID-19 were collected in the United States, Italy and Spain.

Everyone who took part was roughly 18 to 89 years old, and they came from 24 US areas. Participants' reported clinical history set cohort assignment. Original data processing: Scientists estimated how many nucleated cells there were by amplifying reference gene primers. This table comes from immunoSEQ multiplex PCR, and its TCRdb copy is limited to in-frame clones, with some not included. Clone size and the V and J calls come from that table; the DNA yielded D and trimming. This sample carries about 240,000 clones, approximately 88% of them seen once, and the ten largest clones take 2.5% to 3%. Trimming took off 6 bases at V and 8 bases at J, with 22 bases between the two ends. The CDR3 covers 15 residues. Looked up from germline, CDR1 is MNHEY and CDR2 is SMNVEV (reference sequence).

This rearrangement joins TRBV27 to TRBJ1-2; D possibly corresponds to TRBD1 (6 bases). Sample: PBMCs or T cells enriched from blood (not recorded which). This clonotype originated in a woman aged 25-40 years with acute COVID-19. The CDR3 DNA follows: TGTGCCAGCAGGGGGGAGGGCAGGGGCTATGGCGGCTACACCTTC. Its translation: CASRGEGRGYGGYTF.